This T cell receptor (beta chain) was identified during a study of OX40 agonist ivuxolimab in advanced cancers. Profiling relied on immunoSEQ multiplex PCR, and the TCRdb table lists in-frame clones only, not all of them. The table includes more than 85,000 clones, just under 85% detected once. Here the sequenced sample was CD4+ or CD8+ T cells sorted from blood, taken in a trial of the OX40 agonist ivuxolimab. The origin of this receptor is an adult with an advanced solid tumor such as melanoma, head and neck, liver or kidney cancer.

In nucleotides, the CDR3 is TGTGCCAGCAGTCTCGGGACAGCCTATGGCTACACCTTC. This gives the protein CASSLGTAYGYTF. This chain connects TRBV6-1 to TRBJ1-2; 7 bases fit TRBD1. V dropped 5 bases and J dropped 4; count of bases not matched to a gene: 4. CDR3 length equals 13 residues. Germline CDR1 and CDR2: MNHNS and SASEGT.